Shown below are 8 T cell receptor beta chains from a single sample sequenced in a study of spatial heterogeneity in lung cancer. TCRdb recomputed calls from the 5' RACE reads with MiXCR, one row per CDR3 protein. The table lists about 75,000 distinct CDR3 sequences, about an eighth of them singletons. Time point denoted: sample taken at primary tumor resection. Without sorting, whole RNA was sequenced from tumor, nontumor lung or frozen PBMC. The sequencing here drew on PBMCs, taken at surgery. The receptor source for this set is a male donor with early-stage non-small cell lung cancer.

This chain joins TRBV7-6 and TRBJ2-7; 8 bases fit TRBD1. There are 14 residues in the CDR3. V lost 4 bases, J lost 2 bases, and 4 bases stayed unmatched. The germline V gene has CDR1 SGHVS and CDR2 FNYEAQ. CDR3 region: CASSSRTGTYEQYF. Here the CDR3 DNA reads TGTGCCAGCAGCTCGAGGACAGGGACCTACGAGCAGTACTTC.

There are many counts of this clonotype. V and J are TRBV3-1 and TRBJ1-5; no firm D call. This CDR3 is built from 14 residues. Trimming pared 4 bases from V and 6 bases from J, leaving 13 bases between. CDR1 and CDR2 (germline): LGHDT, YNNKEL (reference sequence). CDR3 residues: CASSLSPESQPQHF. The CDR3 nucleotides read TGTGCCAGCAGCCTTTCCCCAGAGAGTCAGCCCCAGCATTTT.

This chain connects TRBV19 to TRBJ1-1; D gene ambiguous. Trimming removed 5 bases at V and 3 bases at J, with 10 bases between. Per the germline V gene, CDR1 is LNHDA and CDR2 is SQIVND (reference sequence). The CDR3 extends over 13 amino acids. Here the CDR3 reads CASSSTQHTEAFF. The DNA of the CDR3 is TGTGCCAGTAGTTCCACCCAACACACTGAAGCTTTCTTT.

The chain uses TRBV6-2 or TRBV6-3 and TRBJ2-6, with TRBD1 matching over 11 bases. This CDR3 has 18 residues. With V trimmed by 5 bases and J by 2 bases, 8 bases remained unmatched. Germline V gene sequence: CDR1 MNHEY, CDR2 SVGEGT. The DNA of the CDR3 is TGTGCCAGCAGTGCCTACGGACAGGGGGCGGCTGGGGCCAACGTCCTGACTTTC. Protein sequence: CASSAYGQGAAGANVLTF.

This clonotype showed up just a few times. The gene calls are TRBV7-9 and TRBJ1-1; D unresolved. Trimming removed 1 base from V and 6 bases from J, with 12 bases in between. Germline V CDR1 and CDR2: SEHNR, FQNEAQ (reference sequence). The CDR3 is 14 amino acids. The CDR3 reads CASSLDWGGPEAFF. The CDR3 DNA follows: TGTGCCAGCAGCTTAGACTGGGGAGGTCCTGAAGCTTTCTTT.

This clonotype was recorded many times. The rearrangement joins TRBV29-1 to TRBJ2-5; no reliable D call. Trimming removed 7 bases at V and 2 bases at J, with 11 bases between. The CDR3 has 12 amino acids. Germline values: CDR1 SQVTM, CDR2 ANQGSEA. The CDR3 DNA reads TGCAGCGGCCGGAACAGTCAAGAGACCCAGTACTTC. Its protein is CSGRNSQETQYF.

The table lists this clonotype with a few counts. The rearrangement joins TRBV2 to TRBJ1-2; D ambiguous. V gave up 1 base and J gave up 2 bases, with 5 bases separating them. The CDR3 runs 13 residues. CDR1 is SNHLY and CDR2 is FYNNEI in the germline V gene. In nucleotides, the CDR3 is TGTGCCAGCAGTGAAGAACGGAACTATGGCTACACCTTC. As protein: CASSEERNYGYTF.

The rearrangement links TRBV12-3 or TRBV12-4 to TRBJ1-5; no reliable D call. Trimming shortened V by 6 bases and J by 3 bases, and 9 bases separated the two germline ends. The CDR3 is made up of 13 amino acids. CDR3 protein: CASSLAPNQPQHF. CDR3 nucleotide sequence: TGTGCCAGCAGCCTTGCACCCAATCAGCCCCAGCATTTT.